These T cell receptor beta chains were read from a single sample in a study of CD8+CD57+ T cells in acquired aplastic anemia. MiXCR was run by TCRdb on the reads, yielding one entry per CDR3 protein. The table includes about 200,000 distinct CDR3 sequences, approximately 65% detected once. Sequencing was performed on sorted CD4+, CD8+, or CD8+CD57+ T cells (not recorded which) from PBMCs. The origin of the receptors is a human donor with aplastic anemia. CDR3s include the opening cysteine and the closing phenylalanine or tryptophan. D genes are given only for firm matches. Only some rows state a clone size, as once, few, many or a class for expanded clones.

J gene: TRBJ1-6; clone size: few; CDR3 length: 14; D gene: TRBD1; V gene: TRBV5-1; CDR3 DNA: TGCGCCAGCGGAACCGGGACAGTGAATTCACCCCTCCACTTT; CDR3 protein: CASGTGTVNSPLHF
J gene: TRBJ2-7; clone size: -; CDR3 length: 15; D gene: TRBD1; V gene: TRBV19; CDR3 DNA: TGTGCCAGTAGTATTCTTTTGGACAGGGGGCAGGAGCAGTACTTC; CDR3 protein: CASSILLDRGQEQYF
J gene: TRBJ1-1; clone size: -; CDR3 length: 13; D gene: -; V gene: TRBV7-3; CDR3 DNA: TGTGCCAGCAGCTTAAGACCGACAGCTGAAGCTTTCTTT; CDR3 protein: CASSLRPTAEAFF
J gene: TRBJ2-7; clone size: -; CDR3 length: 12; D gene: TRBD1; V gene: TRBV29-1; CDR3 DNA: TGCAGCGTTGTGGGACAGTCCTACGAGCAGTACTTC; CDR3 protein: CSVVGQSYEQYF
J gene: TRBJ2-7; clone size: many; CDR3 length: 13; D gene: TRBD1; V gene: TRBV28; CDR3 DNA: TGTGCCACCCATGACAGGGTTAGGTACGAGCAGTACTTC; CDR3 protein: CATHDRVRYEQYF
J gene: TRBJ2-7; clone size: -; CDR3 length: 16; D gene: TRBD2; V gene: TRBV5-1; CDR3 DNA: TGCGCCAGCAGCCCGTACACGGGGGGGCGCTCCTACGAGCAGTACTTC; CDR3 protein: CASSPYTGGRSYEQYF
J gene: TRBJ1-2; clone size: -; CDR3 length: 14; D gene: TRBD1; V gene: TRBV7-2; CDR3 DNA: TGTGCCAGCAGTAGACAGGGGGCTAACTATGGCTACACCTTC; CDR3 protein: CASSRQGANYGYTF
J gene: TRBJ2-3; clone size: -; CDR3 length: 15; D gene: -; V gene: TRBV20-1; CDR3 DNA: TGCAGTGCCAAAAGAGGCGCCGTCCCCACAGATACGCAGTATTTT; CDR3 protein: CSAKRGAVPTDTQYF
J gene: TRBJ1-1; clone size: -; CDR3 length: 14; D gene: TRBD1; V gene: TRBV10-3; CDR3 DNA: TGTGCCATCAGAGACGGGACAGGGGGCACTGAAGCTTTCTTT; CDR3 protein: CAIRDGTGGTEAFF
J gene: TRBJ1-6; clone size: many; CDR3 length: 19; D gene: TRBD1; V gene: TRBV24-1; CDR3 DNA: TGTGCCACCAGGAAGACAGGGCTAAATACGGTACAGCGCGATTCACCCCTCCACTTT; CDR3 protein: CATRKTGLNTVQRDSPLHF
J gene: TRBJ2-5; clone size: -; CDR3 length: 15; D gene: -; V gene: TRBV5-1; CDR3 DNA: TGCGCCAGCAGCGAAGGGCAAGGACTGCAAGAGACCCAGTACTTC; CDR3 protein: CASSEGQGLQETQYF
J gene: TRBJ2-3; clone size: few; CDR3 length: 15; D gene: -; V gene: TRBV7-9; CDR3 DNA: TGTGCCAGCAGCTTGCTTGACAGGCTAACAGATACGCAGTATTTT; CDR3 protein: CASSLLDRLTDTQYF
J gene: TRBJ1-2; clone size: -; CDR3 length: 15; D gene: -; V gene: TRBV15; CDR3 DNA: TGTGCCACCGGAAAGCCTGGGGGATTTGGGTATGGCTACACCTTC; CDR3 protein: CATGKPGGFGYGYTF
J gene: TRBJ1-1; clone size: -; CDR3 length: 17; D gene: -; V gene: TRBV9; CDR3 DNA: TGTGCCAGCAGCGTAGACCCCGTTGAGGGGGTTCGGACTGAAGCTTTCTTT; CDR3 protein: CASSVDPVEGVRTEAFF
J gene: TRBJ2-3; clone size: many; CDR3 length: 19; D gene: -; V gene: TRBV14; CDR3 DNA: TGTGCCAGCAGCCAATTCCGGACACAAGTGGCCATCGAGTCAGATACGCAGTATTTT; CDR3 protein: CASSQFRTQVAIESDTQYF
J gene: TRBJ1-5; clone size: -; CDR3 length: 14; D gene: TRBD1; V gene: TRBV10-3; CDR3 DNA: TGTGCCACCGCAGGGGGCGCGAGCAATCAGCCCCAGCATTTT; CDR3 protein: CATAGGASNQPQHF
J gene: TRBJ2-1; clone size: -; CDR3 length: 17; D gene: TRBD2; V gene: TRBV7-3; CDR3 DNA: TGTGCCAGCAGCCAGGGACTAGCGGGGGGAGCCTACAATGAGCAGTTCTTC; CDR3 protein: CASSQGLAGGAYNEQFF
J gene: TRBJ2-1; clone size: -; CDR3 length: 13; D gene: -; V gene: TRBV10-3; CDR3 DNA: TGTGCCACCGAGCCGGGGCCAAACAATGAGCAGTTCTTC; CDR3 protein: CATEPGPNNEQFF
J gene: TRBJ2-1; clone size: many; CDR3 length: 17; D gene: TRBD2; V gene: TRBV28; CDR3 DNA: TGTGCCAGCAGTGGACTATTCGGAATAGCGGGGCTCTATGAGCAGTTCTTC; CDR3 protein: CASSGLFGIAGLYEQFF
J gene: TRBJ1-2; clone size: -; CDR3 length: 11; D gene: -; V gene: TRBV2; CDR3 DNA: TGTGCCAGCAGAAAGAGTGATGGCTACACCTTC; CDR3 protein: CASRKSDGYTF
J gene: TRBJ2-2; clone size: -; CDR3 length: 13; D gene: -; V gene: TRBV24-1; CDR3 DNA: TGTGCCACCAGTGGAAATAGCGCCGGGGAGCTGTTTTTT; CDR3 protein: CATSGNSAGELFF
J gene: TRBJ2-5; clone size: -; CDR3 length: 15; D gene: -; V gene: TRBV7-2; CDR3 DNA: TGTGCCAGCAGCCCCCCTGGGACACGTCAAGAGGCCCAGTACTTC; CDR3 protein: CASSPPGTRQEAQYF
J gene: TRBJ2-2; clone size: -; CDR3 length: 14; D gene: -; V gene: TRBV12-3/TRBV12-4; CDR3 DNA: TGTGCCAGCAGTTTCGGGGCCCCGGGTGGGGAGCTGTTTTTT; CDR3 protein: CASSFGAPGGELFF